This TCR beta chain was identified in a study of shared clonotypes between healthy human individuals. Each donor was a Caucasian adult residing in Nashville, Tennessee. TCRdb keeps only in-frame clones here, not all; method: immunoSEQ multiplex PCR. The profile shows hundreds of thousands of clones, around 73% of them singletons. The germline V gene encodes CDR1 SGHRS and CDR2 YFSETQ. The CDR3 extends over 15 amino acids. Trimming at V came to 0 bases and at J to 6 bases, leaving 6 bases not matched to a gene. The receptor was isolated from a woman aged 25 to 39 in good health. The V call is TRBV5-1, the J call TRBJ2-7, with 10 bases that match TRBD2. The sequenced sample was memory CD4+ T cells sorted from blood. Subset meaning: CD45RA-negative fraction. CDR3 protein: CASSLGASGSTEQYF. Here the CDR3 DNA reads TGCGCCAGCAGCTTGGGGGCTAGCGGGAGTACCGAGCAGTACTTC.